The next 24 T cell receptor beta chains were all read from a single sample in a study of cytomegalovirus exposure and HLA in healthy donors. Amplification used 60 Vbeta primers and 13 Jbeta primers. Measured with immunoSEQ multiplex PCR; TCRdb has only the in-frame clones, and not every one. Altogether about 120,000 clones are present, roughly 78% being singletons, with the ten largest covering more than 3%. The specimen was PBMCs. These receptors all come from a male donor in good health and CMV-seronegative.

This CDR3 reads CSAFRTSGQFF. In DNA, the CDR3 is TGCAGTGCTTTTCGGACTAGCGGACAGTTCTTC. The chain employs TRBV20-1 and TRBJ2-1, with 10 bases lining up with TRBD2. Per germline, CDR1 DFQATT and CDR2 SNEGSKA (reference sequence). The length of the CDR3 is 11 residues. The V gene end was trimmed by 5 bases and the J gene end by 13 bases; junction bases not matched to a gene: 5.

J is TRBJ2-3 and V is TRBV5-4; 9 bases line up with TRBD2. CDR1 and CDR2 (germline): SGHNT, YYREEE (reference sequence). The CDR3 spans 15 residues. Unmatched junction bases numbered 0, after V lost 1 base and J lost 0 bases. The CDR3 loop reads CASSLTSGSTDTQYF. As DNA, the CDR3 is TGTGCCAGCAGCTTGACTAGCGGGAGCACAGATACGCAGTATTTT.

J is TRBJ2-7 and V is TRBV29-1; maybe TRBD1 (7 bases). Germline-derived CDR1 and CDR2 are SQVTM and ANQGSEA. Trimming removed 3 bases from V and 6 bases from J, with 18 bases in between. The CDR3 covers 14 residues. The CDR3 loop reads CSVDPGEGAGEQYF. The CDR3, as DNA: TGCAGCGTTGATCCGGGAGAGGGGGCAGGCGAGCAGTACTTC.

As to this clone: The same CDR3 also results from other DNA sequences found in this sample. The rearrangement joins TRBV19 to TRBJ2-2; 10 nucleotides agree with TRBD1. V was pared by 5 bases and J by 6 bases, with 6 bases of the junction left unmatched. Per the germline V gene, CDR1 is LNHDA and CDR2 is SQIVND (reference sequence). The CDR3 covers 15 residues. The CDR3, as DNA: TGTGCCAGTAGTCCGAGGACAGGGGGGGCCGGGGAGCTGTTTTTT. This gives the protein CASSPRTGGAGELFF. The full variable domain, rest sourced from reference TRBV19 and TRBJ2-2, is DGGITQSPKYLFRKEGQNVTLSCEQNLNHDAMYWYRQDPGQGLRLIYYSQIVNDFQKGDIAEGYSVSREKKESFPLTVTSAQKNPTAFYLCASSPRTGGAGELFFGEGSRLTVL.

The chain couples TRBV15 to TRBJ1-5; 9 bases match TRBD1. Per the germline V gene, CDR1 is LNHNV and CDR2 is YYDKDF (reference sequence). V lost 3 bases to trimming and J lost 4 bases; unmatched junction nucleotides: 7. There are 16 residues in the CDR3. CDR3 residues: CATSRAWDRENQPQHF. The CDR3 DNA reads as TGTGCCACCAGCAGGGCCTGGGACAGGGAAAATCAGCCCCAGCATTTT.

The chain recombines TRBV5-4 with TRBJ1-1; D unclear. The V end was cut by 4 bases, the J end by 8 bases, with 12 bases between. CDR3 size: 12 residues. Germline CDR1 is SGHNT and CDR2 is YYREEE (reference sequence). For the CDR3, the DNA is TGTGCCAGCAGCCTGCCAAGTCAGGAAGCTTTCTTT. Amino acid sequence: CASSLPSQEAFF.

Concerning this clone: Germline and junction disagree at one end, which may indicate a read error. The CDR3, as DNA: TGTTCCAGCAGCTTTAACCCCCGGGTTGAGCAGTACTTC. This codes for CSSSFNPRVEQYF. The rearrangement uses TRBV7-9 and TRBJ2-7; D is unresolved. The germline CDR1 and CDR2 sequences are SEHNR and FQNEAQ (reference sequence). The CDR3 is 13 residues long.

V gene TRBV30 combines with J gene TRBJ1-3; D perhaps matches TRBD1 (6 bases). Germline V lookup: CDR1 GTSNPN, CDR2 SVGIG (reference sequence). V was cut by 1 base and J by 3 bases, with 13 bases left in between. This CDR3 has 15 residues. CDR3 sequence (DNA): TGTGCCTGGAGTGGCACAGGGCAGATTGGAAACACCATATATTTT. Translating it yields CAWSGTGQIGNTIYF.

The genes are TRBV19 and TRBJ2-7, with 9 bases lining up with TRBD2. This CDR3 comprises 11 residues. Trimming took 10 bases from V and 6 from J; bases not matched to a gene: 4. Germline V CDR1 and CDR2: LNHDA, SQIVND (reference sequence). The CDR3, as DNA: TGTGCCACCCGGCGGGGGGGCGAGCAGTACTTC. As protein: CATRRGGEQYF.

Regarding this clone: The junction departs from the called germline gene at one end, perhaps through a read error. V and J are TRBV28 and TRBJ2-6; the D gene is possibly TRBD1 (5 bases). Germline V lookup: CDR1 MDHEN, CDR2 SYDVKM. The CDR3 loop spans 16 amino acids. Here the CDR3 reads CASSSDGPSGANGLTF. The CDR3 DNA sequence: TGTGCCAGCAGTTCGGACGGCCCCTCTGGGGCCAACGGCCTGACTTTC.

The gene calls are TRBV10-3 and TRBJ2-7; TRBD1 matches at 12 bases. The J segment lost 5 bases and the V segment lost 8 bases, leaving 10 bases of the junction unmatched. Germline-derived CDR1 and CDR2 are ENHRY and SYGVKD. This CDR3 is built from 15 residues. The CDR3 sequence: CAIDSGTGGGDEQYF. CDR3 in DNA: TGTGCCATCGACTCCGGGACAGGGGGCGGAGACGAGCAGTACTTC.

This CDR3 reads CASSYSGQVGEQYF. In DNA, the CDR3 is TGTGCCAGCAGTTACTCTGGACAGGTGGGGGAGCAGTACTTC. This chain connects TRBV6-5 to TRBJ2-7, with 7 bases lining up with TRBD1. Germline CDR1 and CDR2: MNHEY and SVGAGI. Trimming removed 0 bases from V and 7 bases from J; junction bases left unmatched: 6. The CDR3 length is 14 residues.

The chain uses TRBV6-5 and TRBJ1-1; D gene unclear. Germline V gene sequence: CDR1 MNHEY, CDR2 SVGAGI. The length of the CDR3 is 13 residues. V gave up 9 bases and J gave up 0 bases, with 11 bases separating them. In nucleotides, the CDR3 is TGTGCCAGTCGACGGGTCATGAACACTGAAGCTTTCTTT. It specifies CASRRVMNTEAFF.

The chain employs TRBV27 and TRBJ2-1; 7 bases line up with TRBD2. The CDR3 runs to 16 residues. V gave up 10 bases and J gave up 9 bases; unmatched junction bases: 21. The germline gives CDR1 MNHEY, CDR2 SMNVEV (reference sequence). This CDR3 is CATTPSRGTGEGEQFF. The DNA of the CDR3 is TGTGCCACCACCCCATCCCGCGGAACCGGGGAGGGTGAGCAGTTCTTC.

The rearrangement joins TRBV19 to TRBJ2-1; D unclear. This CDR3 comprises 12 residues. CDR1 is LNHDA, CDR2 SQIVND, per germline (reference sequence). Trimming removed 7 bases at V and 0 bases at J, with 4 bases between. This chain's CDR3 is CASISSYNEQFF. CDR3 in DNA: TGTGCCAGTATCTCCTCCTACAATGAGCAGTTCTTC.

This clone turned up a few times. This chain connects TRBV5-1 to TRBJ1-1; D is uncertain. Looked up from germline, CDR1 is SGHRS and CDR2 is YFSETQ. V gave up 1 base and J gave up 4 bases, with 5 bases separating them. CDR3 length equals 12 residues. The CDR3 DNA sequence: TGCGCCAGCAGCTTGTCCCGCACTGAAGCTTTCTTT. It codes for CASSLSRTEAFF.

V is TRBV29-1 and J is TRBJ2-7, with D hard to call. CDR3 size: 12 residues. V was pared by 0 bases and J by 4 bases, with 7 bases between. CDR1 SQVTM and CDR2 ANQGSEA come from the germline V gene. CDR3 sequence reads: CSVEDRPYEQYF. CDR3 in DNA: TGCAGCGTTGAAGACCGTCCTTACGAGCAGTACTTC.

This rearrangement joins TRBV18 to TRBJ1-3, with D unclear. Trimming took off 2 bases at V and 8 bases at J, with 16 bases between the two ends. This CDR3 has 15 residues. Germline CDR1 reads KGHSH; CDR2 reads LQKENI. CDR3 amino acids: CASSPVVATLDTIYF. CDR3 bases: TGTGCCAGCTCACCAGTTGTTGCAACTTTGGACACCATATATTTT.

J is TRBJ2-5 and V is TRBV6-6, with unresolved D. V dropped 8 bases and J dropped 5 bases, with 3 bases sitting between them. Per germline, CDR1 MNHNY and CDR2 SVGAGI (reference sequence). The CDR3 loop spans 9 amino acids. The CDR3 here is CASGETQYF. As DNA, the CDR3 is TGTGCCAGCGGCGAGACCCAGTACTTC.

This chain joins TRBV7-2 and TRBJ2-7, with 7 bases matching TRBD2. Germline assignment: CDR1 SGHTA and CDR2 FQGNSA. The CDR3 is 16 amino acids. V was clipped by 1 base and J by 5 bases; unmatched bases: 11. The CDR3 loop is CASSLGRGSGMNEQYF. CDR3 nucleotide sequence: TGTGCCAGCAGCTTAGGAAGGGGCAGCGGGATGAACGAGCAGTACTTC.

The V call is TRBV28, the J call TRBJ1-2, with TRBD1 matching 9 bases. The length of the CDR3 is 14 residues. Germline loops: CDR1 MDHEN, CDR2 SYDVKM. The junction had 4 bases not matched to a gene; V was cut back by 6 bases and J by 2 bases. CDR3 loop: CASRRTGVNYGYTF. CDR3 nucleotides: TGTGCCAGCAGGCGGACAGGGGTCAACTATGGCTACACCTTC.

This clone was seen a few times. The rearrangement links TRBV5-1 to TRBJ2-2; no definite D call. Trimming pared 8 bases from V and 9 bases from J, leaving 5 bases between. CDR1 is SGHRS and CDR2 is YFSETQ in the germline V gene. The CDR3 covers 9 residues. The CDR3 DNA sequence: TGCGCCAGGACAAGGGAGCTGTTTTTT. Translating gives CARTRELFF.

The chain combines TRBV5-5 with TRBJ2-7, with 7 bases identical to TRBD1. This CDR3 is built from 17 residues. Losses at the gene ends were 4 bases for V and 6 bases for J; bases not matched to a gene: 19. Germline V CDR1 and CDR2: SGHKS, YYEKEE (reference sequence). CDR3 nucleotide sequence: TGTGCCAGCAGCCCCCATACGAACAGGGGATCTCCCCTCGAGCAGTACTTC. As protein: CASSPHTNRGSPLEQYF.

The genes are TRBV30 and TRBJ2-4; 10 positions match TRBD2. After removal of 0 bases from V and 7 bases from J, the junction contained 6 bases not matched to a gene. From germline, CDR1 is GTSNPN and CDR2 SVGIG (reference sequence). The CDR3 extends over 15 amino acids. The CDR3 DNA reads as TGTGCCTGGAGTGTACTAGCGGGGCCGGGGAACATTCAGTACTTC. Residues: CAWSVLAGPGNIQYF.